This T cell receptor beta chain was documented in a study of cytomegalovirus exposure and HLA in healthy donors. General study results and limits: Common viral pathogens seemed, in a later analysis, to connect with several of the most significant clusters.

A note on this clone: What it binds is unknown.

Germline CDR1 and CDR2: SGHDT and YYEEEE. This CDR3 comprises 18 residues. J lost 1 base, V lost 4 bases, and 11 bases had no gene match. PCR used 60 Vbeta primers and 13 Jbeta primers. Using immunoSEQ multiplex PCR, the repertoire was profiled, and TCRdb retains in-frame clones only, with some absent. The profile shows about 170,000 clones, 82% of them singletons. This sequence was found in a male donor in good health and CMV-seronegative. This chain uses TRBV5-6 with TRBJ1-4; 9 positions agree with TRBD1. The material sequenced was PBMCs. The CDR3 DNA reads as TGTGCCAGCAGCGAAGGGACAGGGAGTGGCGTAACTAATGAAAAACTGTTTTTT. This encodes CASSEGTGSGVTNEKLFF.